The rows below give T cell receptor beta chains drawn from one sample of a study of blood T cell repertoires in COVID-19. Using immunoSEQ multiplex PCR, the repertoire was profiled, and TCRdb retains in-frame clones only, with some absent. The sample has around 72,000 clones, roughly 80% seen once; the top ten hold 1.8%. Sequencing was carried out using peripheral blood. These receptors were collected from a woman aged 55-70 years with acute or convalescent COVID-19. Both conserved end residues are part of each CDR3. D genes are given only for firm matches. Clone size is stated in some rows and not others, as once, few, many or a class when expanded.

TRBJ2-3 | TRBD2 | TRBV28 | . | TGTGCCAGCAGTTTACCGGGACTAGCGGGAACAGATACGCAGTATTTT | CASSLPGLAGTDTQYF
TRBJ2-4 | TRBD1 | TRBV3-1/TRBV3-2 | . | TGTGCCAGCAGCCCCTCGGACAGGGCCAAAAACATTCAGTACTTC | CASSPSDRAKNIQYF
TRBJ2-5 | TRBD1 | TRBV3-1/TRBV3-2 | . | TGTGCCAGCAGCCTCGGGACAGATCAAGAGACCCAGTACTTC | CASSLGTDQETQYF
TRBJ1-3 | TRBD1 | TRBV28 | . | TGTGCCAGCAGTGTCTTGACAGGGGCCGGAAACACCATATATTTT | CASSVLTGAGNTIYF
TRBJ1-2 | . | TRBV7-2 | once | TGTGCCAGCAGCTTAGTCGTACAGGCTAACTATGGCTACACCTTC | CASSLVVQANYGYTF
TRBJ1-2 | . | TRBV14 | . | TGTGCCAGCAGCCAAAAAAGAGGGGGCTACACCTTC | CASSQKRGGYTF
TRBJ1-5 | TRBD1 | TRBV19 | . | TGTGCCACCACAGAGAAGGGGGCTCATAGCAATCAGCCCCAGCATTTT | CATTEKGAHSNQPQHF
TRBJ2-7 | TRBD2 | TRBV27 | . | TGTGCCAGCAGTCGCAGAGGGAGCGGGGAATCCTACGAGCAGTACTTC | CASSRRGSGESYEQYF
TRBJ1-2 | . | TRBV12-2 | few | TGTGCAAGTCGCTACTCCGGGGAGTCTCCGTTTTGGGGCTACACCTTC | CASRYSGESPFWGYTF
TRBJ2-3 | TRBD2 | TRBV6-8 | . | TGTGCCAGCAGTTGGGTGGGGACTAGCGGGGAGACTAGCACAGATACGCAGTATTTT | CASSWVGTSGETSTDTQYF
TRBJ2-1 | TRBD2 | TRBV19 | . | TGTGCCAGTAGATTAGCGGGAGGTGGGCATGAGCAGTTCTTC | CASRLAGGGHEQFF
TRBJ2-7 | . | TRBV3-1/TRBV3-2 | . | TGTGCCAGCAGCCAAAGACCACAGGGCTCCTACGAGCAGTACTTC | CASSQRPQGSYEQYF
TRBJ1-1 | TRBD1 | TRBV14 | . | TGTGCCAGCAGCCAAGAAACAGGGGGCCCTTTCTTT | CASSQETGGPFF
TRBJ2-3 | . | TRBV5-1 | . | TGCGCCAGCAGCTTCGGGGGACAGCGAGCCACAGATACGCAGTATTTT | CASSFGGQRATDTQYF
TRBJ1-1 | . | TRBV19 | . | TGTGCCAGTAGTACCCCGGGCAACCCGAGCGGCACTGAAGCTTTCTTT | CASSTPGNPSGTEAFF
TRBJ1-1 | . | TRBV2 | . | TGTGCCAGCAGTGAGGTGGAGGGAACTGAAGCTTTCTTT | CASSEVEGTEAFF
TRBJ1-6 | TRBD1 | TRBV5-5 | . | TGTGCCAGCAGCACCGGGACAGGGGCCAATAATTCACCCCTCCACTTT | CASSTGTGANNSPLHF
TRBJ1-6 | . | TRBV14 | . | TGTGCCAGCAGCCAAGACCTTTCTAATTCACCCCTCCACTTT | CASSQDLSNSPLHF
TRBJ2-7 | TRBD2 | TRBV5-6 | . | TGTGCCAGCAGCCAACTAGCGCTCGAGCAGTACTTC | CASSQLALEQYF
TRBJ2-2 | TRBD2 | TRBV6-6 | few | TGTGCCAGCAGTTACTCGAAAGCGGGGGGGCCCGGGGAGCTGTTTTTT | CASSYSKAGGPGELFF
TRBJ1-6 | . | TRBV5-8 | . | TGTGCCAGCAGCTTGAACAAGGGGTTGGCAAATTCACCCCTCCACTTT | CASSLNKGLANSPLHF
TRBJ1-1 | . | TRBV7-8 | . | TGTGCCAGCAGCATCGACGGGACACCGAACACTGAAGCTTTCTTT | CASSIDGTPNTEAFF
TRBJ1-2 | . | TRBV7-2 | . | TGTGCCAGCAGCTTAGCTAGGAGGGCTGGGGGCTACACCTTC | CASSLARRAGGYTF
TRBJ1-2 | . | TRBV4-2 | . | TGTGCCAGCAGCCAAGACGTGTACCGGGACACCAACTATGGCTACACCTTC | CASSQDVYRDTNYGYTF
TRBJ1-2 | TRBD1 | TRBV19 | . | TGTGCCAGTAGTTTGTCCTGGACAGGGGGCTTTGACTATGGCTACACCTTC | CASSLSWTGGFDYGYTF
TRBJ1-2 | TRBD1 | TRBV5-1 | once | TGCGCCAGCAGCTCGGGGACAGGGGGCTACACCTTC | CASSSGTGGYTF
TRBJ1-1 | TRBD1 | TRBV9 | . | TGTGCCAGCAGCCCCACGACAGGGGGCTTCACTGAAGCTTTCTTT | CASSPTTGGFTEAFF
TRBJ2-1 | TRBD1 | TRBV10-2 | . | TGCGCCAGCTTATACAGGGGGTCCGATGAGCAGTTCTTC | CASLYRGSDEQFF
TRBJ1-6 | . | TRBV4-1 | once | TGCGCCAGCAGCCAAGTTTTGTCGTCTAGTAATTCACCCCTCCACTTT | CASSQVLSSSNSPLHF
TRBJ2-4 | TRBD1 | TRBV6-5 | . | TGTGCCAGCAGTTCGCCGGGACAGTTAGCCAAAAACATTCAGTACTTC | CASSSPGQLAKNIQYF
TRBJ1-1 | . | TRBV10-3 | . | TGTGCCATCAGTGAGTCGTGGTCTGAGACTGAAGCTTTCTTT | CAISESWSETEAFF